This is a list of T cell receptor beta chains from one sample in a study of metastatic and nonmetastatic thyroid tumors. TCRdb re-analyzed the PCR reads using MiXCR. The sample shows 30,000 or so clones, 23% of them seen only once. Sequenced: blood. The receptors derive from a female donor with papillary thyroid cancer or a benign thyroid nodule (not recorded which). Some clones in this sample may be carry-over from other donors' samples. Each CDR3 is given without its conserved first and last residue. The order of the fields is J gene, V gene, CDR3 length, CDR3 protein.

TRBJ2-7 TRBV2 12 ASSPSTQLQEQY
TRBJ2-1 TRBV6-4 14 ASSDSPGTGHNEQF
TRBJ2-6 TRBV6-1 12 ASKGARGANVLT
TRBJ2-1 TRBV6-1 14 ASRALAVNSYNEQF
TRBJ2-1 TRBV6-1 14 ASIEVASSSYNEKF
TRBJ2-3 TRBV19 13 ASSIASGSTDTQY
TRBJ1-4 TRBV6-2/TRBV6-3 13 ASSYRQGGDEKLF
TRBJ1-2 TRBV3-1 12 ASSHRGVNYGYT
TRBJ2-1 TRBV19 15 ASTWKGGRSSYNEQF
TRBJ1-3 TRBV25-1 9 ASTLGNTIY
TRBJ2-1 TRBV11-1 13 ASSLGTSGDNEKF
TRBJ1-6 TRBV28 13 ASSLNSGQESPLH
TRBJ2-1 TRBV7-2 16 ATSGLAGVGARDNEQF
TRBJ2-2 TRBV4-1 13 ASSQTERYTGELF
TRBJ2-7 TRBV19 13 ASSSSGTIVYEQY
TRBJ2-1 TRBV18 14 ASSNIEGSHGNEQF
TRBJ2-5 TRBV15 11 ATSRGQQETQY
TRBJ2-3 TRBV6-4 13 ASSDSSGGADTQY
TRBJ2-7 TRBV7-6 13 ASSFYLAGVYEQY
TRBJ2-7 TRBV7-6 14 ASSSGTGVVSYEQY